These 29 T cell receptor beta chains share one sample of origin, sequenced in a study of blood T cell repertoires in COVID-19 (dated by TCRdb to the early 2020s). Library preparation employed the immunoSEQ multiplex PCR assay. TCRdb holds this immuneACCESS table with in-frame rearrangements only. Some clones are missing; in checked studies, unresolved V genes explain under half, and the rest has no known cause. Within this sample are about 310,000 clones, with approximately 90% of them counted one time only. The top ten constitute about 9.5% of the sample. The material sequenced was PBMCs or T cells enriched from blood (not recorded which). The receptors stem from a woman aged 40 to 49 who had recovered from COVID-19.

The J gene is TRBJ1-4, the V gene TRBV5-1; no firm D call. The CDR3 is 15 amino acids. V dropped 5 bases and J dropped 0 bases, with 11 bases sitting between them. Per germline, CDR1 SGHRS and CDR2 YFSETQ. CDR3 DNA: TGCGCCAGCAGACGGGGATCCTCAACTAATGAAAAACTGTTTTTT. Its protein product is CASRRGSSTNEKLFF.

V and J are TRBV5-4 and TRBJ2-3; 11 bases map to TRBD2. Germline V gene lookup returns CDR1 SGHNT and CDR2 YYREEE (reference sequence). This CDR3 contains 17 residues. Trimming cost V 0 bases and J 6 bases; bases outside gene matches: 9. In nucleotides, the CDR3 is TGTGCCAGCAGCTTGGATGTGGCTAGCGGGAGGAAGGATACGCAGTATTTT. Translation: CASSLDVASGRKDTQYF.

The chain links TRBV11-2 to TRBJ2-7; tentative D call: TRBD1 (5 bases). Looked up from germline, CDR1 is SGHAT and CDR2 is FQNNGV. The CDR3 is 14 amino acids. Trimming shortened V by 5 bases and J by 4 bases, and 15 bases separated the two germline ends. The CDR3 protein is CASSPGILRYEQYF. The CDR3 DNA is TGTGCCAGCAGCCCAGGGATCCTGCGATACGAGCAGTACTTC.

The table lists this clone with a few counts. The V gene is TRBV9, the J gene TRBJ2-7; 10 bases agree with TRBD2. Germline V gene lookup returns CDR1 SGDLS and CDR2 YYNGEE. There are 15 residues in the CDR3. Losses at the gene ends were 4 bases for V and 3 bases for J; bases not matched to a gene: 7. Here the CDR3 reads CASSLASGGDYEQYF. The CDR3, as DNA: TGTGCCAGCAGCCTCGCCAGCGGGGGGGACTACGAGCAGTACTTC.

V is TRBV7-2 and J is TRBJ2-4, with 7 bases that match TRBD2. CDR1 and CDR2 (germline): SGHTA, FQGNSA. V lost 7 bases to trimming and J lost 5 bases; unmatched junction nucleotides: 5. The CDR3 has 13 residues. In nucleotides, the CDR3 is TGTGCCAGCACCCCTCGGGGGGAAAACATTCAGTACTTC. Translated: CASTPRGENIQYF.

The chain links TRBV7-9 to TRBJ2-2; TRBD2 might be the D (6 bases). Trimming cost V 1 base and J 0 bases, with 12 bases left between them. Germline V gives CDR1 SEHNR, CDR2 FQNEAQ (reference sequence). This CDR3 contains 17 residues. The CDR3 loop reads CASSLVRGLSNTGELFF. CDR3 in DNA: TGTGCCAGCAGCTTAGTTCGGGGACTCTCGAACACCGGGGAGCTGTTTTTT.

This clone is a singleton in its sample. The chain is built from TRBV6-2 or TRBV6-3 and TRBJ1-4; 7 bases line up with TRBD1. The CDR3 loop spans 12 amino acids. Trimming took 5 bases from V and 14 from J; bases not matched to a gene: 8. Germline lookup yields CDR1 MNHEY and CDR2 SVGEGT. Written as DNA, the CDR3 is TGTGCCAGCAGTCCACAGGGGAACAAGCTGTTTTTT. Protein sequence: CASSPQGNKLFF.

This chain connects TRBV7-3 to TRBJ2-3, with 7 bases aligning to TRBD2. The CDR3 consists of 16 residues. Looked up from germline, CDR1 is SGHTA and CDR2 is FQGTGA. Losses at the gene ends were 1 base for V and 4 bases for J; bases not matched to a gene: 8. CDR3 sequence reads: CASSLISGASADTQYF. Written as DNA, the CDR3 is TGTGCCAGCAGCTTAATAAGCGGGGCGTCGGCAGATACGCAGTATTTT.

Only a few counts were recorded for this clone. V and J are TRBV7-9 and TRBJ2-5, with 7 positions matching TRBD2. This CDR3 region has 15 residues. The germline V gene encodes CDR1 SEHNR and CDR2 FQNEAQ (reference sequence). V was clipped by 7 bases and J by 1 base; unmatched bases: 9. The DNA of the CDR3 is TGTGCCAGCAACCCTCCCCTAGCGGTCCAAGAGACCCAGTACTTC. Encoded protein: CASNPPLAVQETQYF. Complete variable domain (other parts from reference TRBV7-9 and TRBJ2-5): DTGVSQNPRHKITKRGQNVTFRCDPISEHNRLYWYRQTLGQGPEFLTYFQNEAQLEKSRLLSDRFSAERPKGSFSTLEIQRTEQGDSAMYLCASNPPLAVQETQYFGPGTRLLVL.

The V gene is TRBV10-1, the J gene TRBJ1-3; 7 positions agree with TRBD1. This CDR3 comprises 15 residues. The trim removed 6 bases at V and 3 bases at J, leaving 8 bases unmatched. Per germline, CDR1 WNHNN and CDR2 SYGVQD (reference sequence). This CDR3 reads CASRGTGDCGNTIYF. In DNA form, the CDR3 reads TGCGCCAGCAGAGGAACAGGGGATTGTGGAAACACCATATATTTT.

The V gene is TRBV10-3, the J gene TRBJ2-5; 8 bases map to TRBD2. The ends lost 10 bases at V and 5 bases at J; junction bases unmatched: 6. Germline V gene data show CDR1 as ENHRY and CDR2 as SYGVKD. The CDR3 length is 12 residues. The CDR3 sequence is CATGGVLETQYF. CDR3 in DNA: TGTGCCACCGGGGGGGTTCTTGAGACCCAGTACTTC.

This clone was counted a single time. The chain employs TRBV15 and TRBJ1-2; tentatively, D is TRBD1 (5 bases). The length of the CDR3 is 15 residues. The ends were cut back, 1 base at V and 4 bases at J, with 13 bases in the middle. Germline values: CDR1 LNHNV, CDR2 YYDKDF (reference sequence). The CDR3 loop is CATSRAGDGLYGYTF. CDR3 in DNA: TGTGCCACCAGCAGAGCGGGGGACGGTCTCTATGGCTACACCTTC. The complete variable domain, with remaining parts taken from reference TRBV15 and TRBJ1-2, reads DAMVIQNPRYQVTQFGKPVTLSCSQTLNHNVMYWYQQKSSQAPKLLFHYYDKDFNNEADTPDNFQSRRPNTSFCFLDIRSPGLGDTAMYLCATSRAGDGLYGYTFGSGTRLTVV.

The chain uses TRBV5-8 and TRBJ2-7, with TRBD1 matching 8 bases. Trimming took 3 bases from V and 1 from J; bases not matched to a gene: 9. There are 16 residues in the CDR3. CDR1 and CDR2 (germline): SGHTS, YDEGEE. CDR3 in amino acids: CASSSRGLALSYEQYF. The CDR3 DNA reads TGTGCCAGCAGCTCCAGGGGGCTCGCTCTTTCCTACGAGCAGTACTTC.

J is TRBJ2-7 and V is TRBV21-1; the table names TRBD1, a call not compared with the DNA. TRBV21-1 is a pseudogene locus. The CDR3 consists of 14 residues. The CDR3 coding sequence is TGTGCCAGCATCTGGGGGACAGTCTCCTACGAGCAGTACTTC. It yields the protein CASIWGTVSYEQYF.

This CDR3 is CASSLTGLRDGYTF. As DNA, the CDR3 is TGTGCCAGCAGTCTCACAGGGTTAAGGGATGGCTACACCTTC. The V and J genes are TRBV27 and TRBJ1-2, with D maybe TRBD1 (6 bases). Germline assignment: CDR1 MNHEY and CDR2 SMNVEV (reference sequence). The CDR3 runs 14 residues. The germline V and J ends were trimmed by 5 bases and 6 bases, with 16 bases remaining between them.

The chain has TRBV5-4 and TRBJ2-3, with 8 bases that match TRBD2. This CDR3 comprises 14 residues. Trimming at V came to 2 bases and at J to 5 bases, leaving 4 bases not matched to a gene. Germline-derived CDR1 and CDR2 are SGHNT and YYREEE (reference sequence). CDR3 bases: TGTGCCAGCAGCTTTGCGGGGGGCAGAGATACGCAGTATTTT. It yields the protein CASSFAGGRDTQYF.

V and J are TRBV7-8 and TRBJ2-7; unclear D gene. Germline CDR1 is SGHVS and CDR2 is FQNEAQ. Between the trimmed V and J ends, which lost 5 bases and 2 bases, there was a span of 13 bases. The CDR3 has 14 residues. CDR3 coding DNA: TGTGCCAGCAGCCCCAGACAATTCACCTACGAGCAGTACTTC. Translated: CASSPRQFTYEQYF.

The rearrangement links TRBV29-1 to TRBJ1-2; the match to TRBD1 covers 7 bases. CDR1 is SQVTM and CDR2 is ANQGSEA in the germline V gene. Trimming at V came to 3 bases and at J to 3 bases, leaving 4 bases not matched to a gene. The CDR3 contains 13 residues. CDR3 sequence: CSVDGGQHYGYTF. CDR3 DNA sequence: TGCAGCGTTGATGGGGGACAGCACTATGGCTACACCTTC.

The V gene is TRBV7-9, the J gene TRBJ1-2, with D perhaps TRBD1 (5 bases). This CDR3 region has 14 residues. Per germline, CDR1 SEHNR and CDR2 FQNEAQ (reference sequence). The germline V and J ends were trimmed by 1 base and 4 bases, with 10 bases remaining between them. CDR3: CASSLGQLGYGYTF. DNA of the CDR3: TGTGCCAGCAGCTTAGGACAGCTCGGCTATGGCTACACCTTC.

The chain joins TRBV7-9 to TRBJ2-7; 7 positions agree with TRBD2. The CDR3 length is 13 residues. The germline CDR1 and CDR2 sequences are SEHNR and FQNEAQ (reference sequence). J gave up 4 bases and V 1 base, and 1 base lay outside the gene matches. For the CDR3, the DNA is TGTGCCAGCAGCTTAGTCGGGGGGTACGAGCAGTACTTC. This gives the protein CASSLVGGYEQYF.

This clone is a singleton in its sample. The chain uses TRBV4-1 and TRBJ2-7; TRBD2 matches at 9 bases. V lost 0 bases to trimming and J lost 4 bases; unmatched junction nucleotides: 10. This CDR3 has 17 residues. CDR1 MGHRA and CDR2 YSYEKL come from the germline V gene. CDR3 sequence reads: CASSQDARLAGIYEQYF. CDR3 DNA sequence: TGCGCCAGCAGCCAAGACGCGAGGCTAGCGGGAATATACGAGCAGTACTTC.

The chain has TRBV7-5 and TRBJ2-5; TRBD1 is the table's D call, not checked against the DNA. TRBV7-5 is an annotated pseudogene. CDR3 length equals 20 residues. CDR3: CARSLGLRGLRRLGGETQYF. The CDR3 bases are TGTGCCAGAAGCTTAGGGCTAAGGGGGTTGCGGCGACTGGGTGGGGAGACCCAGTACTTC.

This chain links TRBV11-3 with TRBJ2-3; TRBD2 agrees at 7 bases. The germline gives CDR1 SGHNT, CDR2 YENEEA. With 5 bases clipped from V and 5 bases from J, the junction kept 4 bases outside the gene matches. This CDR3 has 13 amino acids. DNA for the CDR3: TGTGCCAGCAGCGGGGGGGTAGGAGATACGCAGTATTTT. This codes for CASSGGVGDTQYF. The full variable domain, in which reference TRBV11-3 and TRBJ2-3 provide the parts outside the CDR3, is EAGVVQSPRYKIIEKKQPVAFWCNPISGHNTLYWYLQNLGQGPELLIRYENEEAVDDSQLPKDRFSAERLKGVDSTLKIQPAELGDSAVYLCASSGGVGDTQYFGPGTRLTVL.

This clone was recorded only once. The genes are TRBV10-3 and TRBJ2-7; TRBD1 aligns across 7 bases. Germline CDR1 reads ENHRY; CDR2 reads SYGVKD. CDR3 length: 15 residues. Trimming took 8 bases from V and 6 from J; bases not matched to a gene: 16. CDR3 bases: TGTGCCATCGGTCCGAGACAGGGACCCACGGGCGAGCAGTACTTC. This gives the protein CAIGPRQGPTGEQYF.

V is TRBV9 and J is TRBJ2-1; a possible D gene is TRBD1 (6 bases). The CDR3 covers 13 residues. The germline V and J ends were trimmed by 0 bases and 6 bases, with 7 bases remaining between them. Germline lookup yields CDR1 SGDLS and CDR2 YYNGEE. The CDR3 nucleotides read TGTGCCAGCAGCGTAGGAGGGGGCAATGAGCAGTTCTTC. It is translated as CASSVGGGNEQFF. Variable domain in full (rest from reference TRBV9 and TRBJ2-1): DSGVTQTPKHLITATGQRVTLRCSPRSGDLSVYWYQQSLDQGLQFLIQYYNGEERAKGNILERFSAQQFPDLHSELNLSSLELGDSALYFCASSVGGGNEQFFGPGTRLTVL.

As regards this clone: At one end the junction does not follow the germline gene, possibly because of a read error. This rearrangement joins TRBV7-7 to TRBJ2-6; TRBD1 might be the D (6 bases). This CDR3 spans 15 amino acids. CDR1 and CDR2 from the germline V gene are SSHAT and FNYEAQ (reference sequence). Written as DNA, the CDR3 is TGTGCTAGCAGCCCCGGGACATCTGGGGCCAACGTCCTGACTTTC. Its protein is CASSPGTSGANVLTF.

This clone showed up just once. Within the sample, other DNA sequences also encode this same CDR3. The chain couples TRBV19 to TRBJ1-5; possibly TRBD1 for D (5 bases). Between the trimmed V and J ends, which lost 3 bases and 3 bases, there was a span of 12 bases. CDR3 size: 15 residues. Germline lookup yields CDR1 LNHDA and CDR2 SQIVND (reference sequence). CDR3 sequence reads: CASSIGAGNNQPQHF. The CDR3 region has the DNA TGTGCCAGTAGTATCGGGGCGGGGAACAATCAGCCCCAGCATTTT.

The J gene is TRBJ2-1, the V gene TRBV29-1; 9 bases agree with TRBD1. The germline V gene encodes CDR1 SQVTM and CDR2 ANQGSEA. With 1 base clipped from V and 5 bases from J, the junction kept 6 bases outside the gene matches. The length of the CDR3 is 15 residues. The chain's CDR3 is CSVEVGRQGDNEQFF. For the CDR3, the DNA is TGCAGCGTTGAAGTGGGAAGACAGGGGGACAATGAGCAGTTCTTC.

The V and J genes are TRBV27 and TRBJ1-5; possible D gene TRBD1, 5 bases. Trimming left V 0 bases short and J 4 bases short, with 10 bases between. The germline gives CDR1 MNHEY, CDR2 SMNVEV (reference sequence). The CDR3 is made up of 15 amino acids. CDR3 coding DNA: TGTGCCAGCAGTTTATCGCCCAGGGCAAATCAGCCCCAGCATTTT. Its protein is CASSLSPRANQPQHF.